This T cell receptor beta chain emerged from a study of OX40 agonist ivuxolimab in advanced cancers. Study information: The group had a mean age of approximately 60 years, ranged from about 20 to 90, and was 80% to 85% male.

Germline values: CDR1 ENHRY, CDR2 SYGVKD. Trimming took 0 bases from V and 3 from J, leaving 11 bases between them. The CDR3 contains 15 residues. Assay: immunoSEQ multiplex PCR; the TCRdb copy retains only in-frame clones and omits some. The sample yields 70,000 to 90,000 clones, 70% to 85% seen once. The chain has TRBV10-3 and TRBJ1-2; tentative D call: TRBD1 (5 bases). The sequences come from CD4+ or CD8+ T cells sorted from blood, collected in a trial of the OX40 agonist ivuxolimab. The receptor was derived from an adult with an advanced solid tumor such as melanoma, head and neck, liver or kidney cancer. CDR3 loop: CAISESTQAYYGYTF. The CDR3 nucleotides read TGTGCCATCAGTGAGTCGACACAGGCCTACTATGGCTACACCTTC.